The rows below give T cell receptor beta chains drawn from one sample of a study of T cell responses to AZD1222 COVID-19 vaccine. Sequencing was performed with immunoSEQ multiplex PCR; in TCRdb, only in-frame clones are kept and a portion is missing. There are about 120,000 clones in the sample; 87% occur only once, and around 7.2% lies in the top ten. This specimen was peripheral blood, taken on day 0 of AZD1222 vaccination. These receptors were collected from an adult in good health. The CDR3 runs from the conserved cysteine through the conserved F or W. A D gene is named only where the DNA matches it firmly. Only some rows state a clone size, as once, few, many or a class for expanded clones.

clone_size	d_call	v_call	j_call	cdr3_aa	cdr3_nt
NA	NA	TRBV5-4	TRBJ2-7	CASSQGDEQYF	TGTGCCAGCAGCCAAGGCGACGAGCAGTACTTC
NA	NA	TRBV29-1	TRBJ1-2	CSVSEYRANYGYTF	TGCAGCGTTTCCGAGTACAGGGCAAACTATGGCTACACCTTC
NA	NA	TRBV29-1	TRBJ2-7	CSVEVTDYEQYF	TGCAGCGTTGAAGTGACGGACTACGAGCAGTACTTC
NA	TRBD2	TRBV6-5	TRBJ2-2	CATSWGLEVTGELFF	TGTGCCACATCGTGGGGACTAGAGGTCACCGGGGAGCTGTTTTTT
NA	TRBD1	TRBV28	TRBJ1-2	CASNWDRGHRGYGYTF	TGTGCCAGCAATTGGGACAGGGGGCATCGGGGCTATGGCTACACCTTC
NA	TRBD1	TRBV28	TRBJ1-5	CASSPRGLRQPQHF	TGTGCCAGCAGTCCCAGGGGGCTGCGGCAGCCCCAGCATTTT
once	NA	TRBV6-5	TRBJ1-6	CASSYSGAFNSPLHF	TGTGCCAGCAGTTACTCAGGGGCTTTTAATTCACCCCTCCACTTT
NA	NA	TRBV7-9	TRBJ2-5	CASSSSPSMLVQETQYF	TGTGCCAGCAGCTCTAGCCCCAGCATGCTAGTTCAAGAGACCCAGTACTTC
NA	TRBD1	TRBV5-6	TRBJ1-2	CASSVSSVGQGFVFYGYTF	TGTGCCAGCAGCGTATCCTCGGTGGGACAGGGGTTCGTTTTCTATGGCTACACCTTC
NA	TRBD1	TRBV7-2	TRBJ1-2	CASSRQGYGYTF	TGTGCCAGCAGCAGACAGGGGTATGGCTACACCTTC